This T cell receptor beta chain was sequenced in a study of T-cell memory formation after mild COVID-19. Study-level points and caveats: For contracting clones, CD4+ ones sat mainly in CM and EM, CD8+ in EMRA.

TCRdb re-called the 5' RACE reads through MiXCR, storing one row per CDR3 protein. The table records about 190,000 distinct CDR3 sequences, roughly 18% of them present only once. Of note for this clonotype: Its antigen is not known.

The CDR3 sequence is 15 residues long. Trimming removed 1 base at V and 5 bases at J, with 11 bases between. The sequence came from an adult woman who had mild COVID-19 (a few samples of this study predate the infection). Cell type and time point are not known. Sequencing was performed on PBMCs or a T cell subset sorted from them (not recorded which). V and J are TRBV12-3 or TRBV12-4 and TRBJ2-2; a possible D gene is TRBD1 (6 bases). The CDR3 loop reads CASSLGGHQTGELFF. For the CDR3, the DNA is TGTGCCAGCAGTTTAGGGGGACACCAAACCGGGGAGCTGTTTTTT.